Each of the 23 T cell receptor beta chains below was sequenced from the same sample in a study of blood T cell repertoires in COVID-19. Measured with immunoSEQ multiplex PCR; TCRdb has only the in-frame clones, and not every one. The profile shows about 180,000 clones, approximately 85% of them singletons. The material sequenced was peripheral blood. Receptors originate from a human donor with active or convalescent COVID-19. The donor label of this sample is uncertain.

This chain connects TRBV7-9 to TRBJ1-6; no clear D. Germline CDR1 SEHNR, CDR2 FQNEAQ (reference sequence). Trimming shortened V by 5 bases and J by 9 bases, and 14 bases separated the two germline ends. This CDR3 spans 14 amino acids. The CDR3 DNA reads TGTGCCAGCAGCAAGACCGCGGAGAGTTCACCCCTCCACTTT. It is translated as CASSKTAESSPLHF.

To note about this clone: Other DNA sequences in the sample encode the same CDR3. The CDR3 region is CASSVGATNEKLFF. The CDR3 nucleotides read TGCGCCAGCTCCGTCGGGGCAACTAATGAAAAACTGTTTTTT. The gene calls are TRBV5-1 and TRBJ1-4; D ambiguous. The CDR3 runs 14 residues. The germline gives CDR1 SGHRS, CDR2 YFSETQ. V lost 7 bases and J lost 0, with 10 bases in between.

V usage is TRBV2 and J usage is TRBJ2-3, with 14 bases lining up with TRBD2. CDR1 is SNHLY, CDR2 FYNNEI, per germline. The CDR3 has 15 residues. V dropped 6 bases and J dropped 6; count of bases not matched to a gene: 5. The CDR3 region has the DNA TGTGCCAGCAGGGGACTAGCGGGAGTGTTCGATACGCAGTATTTT. This codes for CASRGLAGVFDTQYF.

The V call is TRBV9, the J call TRBJ2-7; 7 positions match TRBD2. The germline V gene encodes CDR1 SGDLS and CDR2 YYNGEE. This CDR3 is 14 amino acids long. After removal of 0 bases from V and 3 bases from J, the junction contained 3 bases not matched to a gene. CDR3 region: CASSVGGDYYEQYF. The DNA of the CDR3 is TGTGCCAGCAGCGTAGGAGGGGACTACTACGAGCAGTACTTC.

A single count supports this clone. V gene TRBV11-2 combines with J gene TRBJ1-1; D is perhaps TRBD1 (5 bases). CDR1 SGHAT and CDR2 FQNNGV come from the germline V gene. The CDR3 covers 15 residues. The germline V and J ends were trimmed by 5 bases and 1 base, with 14 bases remaining between them. The CDR3 loop reads CASSLRGATNTEAFF. The DNA of the CDR3 is TGTGCCAGCAGCCTCCGTGGGGCTACGAACACTGAAGCTTTCTTT.

The chain carries TRBV28 and TRBJ1-1; 9 nucleotides align to TRBD1. J lost 3 bases, V lost 4 bases, and 15 bases had no gene match. From germline, CDR1 is MDHEN and CDR2 SYDVKM. This CDR3 region has 18 residues. CDR3 sequence (DNA): TGTGCCAGCAGTTCGGTAAAAGGACAGGGGAGGGATTACACTGAAGCTTTCTTT. It codes for CASSSVKGQGRDYTEAFF. The full variable domain, completed using reference TRBV28 and TRBJ1-1, is DVKVTQSSRYLVKRTGEKVFLECVQDMDHENMFWYRQDPGLGLRLIYFSYDVKMKEKGDIPEGYSVSREKKERFSLILESASTNQTSMYLCASSSVKGQGRDYTEAFFGQGTRLTVV.

The chain couples TRBV9 to TRBJ2-3; TRBD2 is a possible D gene (7 bases). Trimming took 0 bases from V and 2 from J, leaving 19 bases between them. The CDR3 is 18 amino acids. Germline lookup yields CDR1 SGDLS and CDR2 YYNGEE. The CDR3 sequence is CASSVAIARGGLTDTQYF. The CDR3 region has the DNA TGTGCCAGCAGCGTAGCTATAGCAAGGGGGGGGCTCACAGATACGCAGTATTTT.

CDR3 coding DNA: TGCGCCAGCAGCTTGGACGCGGGAGAGGTCGGCGGGGAGCTGTTTTTT. Protein: CASSLDAGEVGGELFF. This sequence joins TRBV5-1 and TRBJ2-2; 7 nucleotides align to TRBD2. Germline V gene lookup returns CDR1 SGHRS and CDR2 YFSETQ. The junction had 9 bases not matched to a gene; V was cut back by 0 bases and J by 7 bases. The CDR3 length is 16 residues.

The genes are TRBV4-1 and TRBJ2-1, with 8 bases lining up with TRBD2. The V and J ends lost 3 bases and 6 bases, in that order; junction bases with no gene match: 10. Germline CDR1 and CDR2: MGHRA and YSYEKL. This CDR3 contains 16 residues. The chain's CDR3 is CASSHGLAARGNEQFF. The CDR3 DNA follows: TGCGCCAGCAGCCATGGACTAGCAGCCCGGGGCAATGAGCAGTTCTTC.

V gene TRBV5-4 combines with J gene TRBJ2-1, with TRBD2 identical over 11 bases. The trim removed 0 bases at V and 7 bases at J, leaving 3 bases unmatched. The CDR3 has 15 amino acids. Per the germline V gene, CDR1 is SGHNT and CDR2 is YYREEE (reference sequence). CDR3 sequence (DNA): TGTGCCAGCAGCTTGGATAGCGGGAGGGTTAATGAGCAGTTCTTC. Its protein is CASSLDSGRVNEQFF.

The chain uses TRBV6-6 and TRBJ1-3; no clear D gene. This CDR3 has 16 amino acids. Trimming cost V 2 bases and J 0 bases, with 11 bases left between them. Germline CDR1 and CDR2: MNHNY and SVGAGI (reference sequence). CDR3 sequence reads: CASSYGQANSGNTIYF. CDR3 coding DNA: TGTGCCAGCAGTTACGGTCAGGCAAACTCTGGAAACACCATATATTTT.

This chain joins TRBV7-8 and TRBJ1-1; no clear D. V was clipped by 5 bases and J by 10 bases, with 17 bases between them. The CDR3 length is 13 residues. Per the germline V gene, CDR1 is SGHVS and CDR2 is FQNEAQ. The CDR3 loop reads CASSTREWGVAFF. The DNA of the CDR3 is TGTGCCAGCAGCACCCGCGAGTGGGGAGTAGCTTTCTTT.

This clone was recorded once. V gene TRBV5-6 combines with J gene TRBJ1-2; 7 nucleotides align to TRBD1. From germline, CDR1 is SGHDT and CDR2 YYEEEE. The CDR3 covers 14 residues. The trim removed 8 bases at V and 2 bases at J, leaving 9 bases unmatched. DNA for the CDR3: TGTGCCAGTAACCCCGGGACAGCGAACTATGGCTACACCTTC. It is translated as CASNPGTANYGYTF.

The V call is TRBV2, the J call TRBJ1-2, with a possible D match to TRBD1 (6 bases). V dropped 5 bases and J dropped 14 bases, with 15 bases sitting between them. The V gene's germline CDR1 is SNHLY and CDR2 FYNNEI. The CDR3 is 11 amino acids. This chain's CDR3 is CASSSRQDWTF. CDR3 in DNA: TGTGCCAGCAGTTCTCGACAGGATTGGACCTTC.

This clone was detected once. The genes are TRBV27 and TRBJ2-3; D perhaps matches TRBD1 (5 bases). Deletions cut 4 bases from V and 3 bases from J, with 23 bases between. Germline CDR1 and CDR2: MNHEY and SMNVEV (reference sequence). CDR3 length: 18 residues. CDR3 sequence: CASSSLDQGPYGTDTQYF. Written as DNA, the CDR3 is TGTGCCAGCAGTTCCCTAGATCAGGGTCCTTATGGAACAGATACGCAGTATTTT.

V and J are TRBV7-2 and TRBJ2-3; 10 positions agree with TRBD2. The CDR3 runs 16 residues. Trimming cost V 1 base and J 4 bases; bases outside gene matches: 5. In germline, CDR1 is SGHTA, CDR2 FQGNSA. Here the CDR3 DNA reads TGTGCCAGCAGCTTAGGGAGCGGGGGGGCCCCAGATACGCAGTATTTT. This codes for CASSLGSGGAPDTQYF.

This clone has more than one count but fewer than ten. The V call is TRBV12-1, the J call TRBJ1-6; the D call in the table, TRBD1, was not verified against the DNA. TRBV12-1 is an annotated pseudogene. There are 14 residues in the CDR3. The CDR3 region is CASSFWGLNSPLHF. Here the CDR3 DNA reads TGTGCCAGCAGCTTTTGGGGCCTAAATTCACCCCTCCACTTT.

This chain connects TRBV5-4 to TRBJ2-7; no clear D gene. This CDR3 region has 11 residues. Trimming left V 3 bases short and J 6 bases short, with 7 bases between. The germline CDR1 and CDR2 sequences are SGHNT and YYREEE (reference sequence). The CDR3 reads CASSSSGEQYF. CDR3 DNA: TGTGCCAGCAGCTCTTCCGGCGAGCAGTACTTC.

V and J are TRBV28 and TRBJ2-3, with 7 bases lining up with TRBD1. With V trimmed by 3 bases and J by 2 bases, 8 bases remained unmatched. Germline V gene lookup returns CDR1 MDHEN and CDR2 SYDVKM. This CDR3 has 16 residues. CDR3 region: CASSFGDRAPTDTQYF. Here the CDR3 DNA reads TGTGCCAGCAGTTTTGGAGACAGGGCTCCCACAGATACGCAGTATTTT.

This clone appeared once. The CDR3 DNA sequence: TGTGCCAGCAGTTACTCCTTCGGGGGAAGCAATCAGCCCCAGCATTTT. Its translation: CASSYSFGGSNQPQHF. The V and J genes are TRBV6-2 or TRBV6-3 and TRBJ1-5; D is perhaps TRBD1 (5 bases). Trimming took 0 bases from V and 1 from J, leaving 10 bases between them. Germline loops: CDR1 MNHEY, CDR2 SVGEGT. This CDR3 region has 16 residues.

Points on this clone: A junction end diverges from the germline sequence, so it may reflect a read error. V usage is TRBV7-7 and J usage is TRBJ2-5; 9 bases fit TRBD2. The CDR3 totals 13 residues. The germline V gene encodes CDR1 SSHAT and CDR2 FNYEAQ (reference sequence). CDR3 coding DNA: TGTGCTAGCAGCTTAGCGGGAGCTGGGACCCAGTACTTC. The encoded protein is CASSLAGAGTQYF. Using reference TRBV7-7 and TRBJ2-5 for the parts outside the CDR3, the full variable domain is GAGVSQSPRYKVTKRGQDVTLRCDPISSHATLYWYQQALGQGPEFLTYFNYEAQPDKSGLPSDRFSAERPEGSISTLTIQRTEQRDSAMYRCASSLAGAGTQYFGPGTRLLVL.

The chain uses TRBV2 and TRBJ2-1, with 10 bases aligning to TRBD2. Germline values: CDR1 SNHLY, CDR2 FYNNEI. V lost 7 bases to trimming and J lost 8 bases; unmatched junction nucleotides: 5. The CDR3 extends over 13 amino acids. The CDR3 nucleotides are TGTGCCAGCAATCCTAGCGGGAGTGATGAGCAGTTCTTC. It specifies CASNPSGSDEQFF.

The rearrangement links TRBV6-5 to TRBJ1-2, with 8 bases matching TRBD1. The CDR3 is made up of 13 amino acids. V lost 5 bases to trimming and J lost 4 bases; unmatched junction nucleotides: 3. CDR1 is MNHEY and CDR2 is SVGAGI in the germline V gene. CDR3 DNA sequence: TGTGCCAGCAGTAGGGACAGGACCTATGGCTACACCTTC. This codes for CASSRDRTYGYTF.